This passage covers 6 T cell receptor beta chains from one sample sequenced in a study of T cells in Graves' hyperthyroidism and ophthalmopathy (dated by TCRdb to between 2018 and 2021). Library preparation was by multiplex PCR. The instrument given in TCRdb is Illumina HiSeq 2000. TCR beta CDR3 regions were amplified from RNA transcripts. A first-round RT-PCR of the TCR CDR3 used the HTBI primer set with the Qiagen OneStep RT-PCR kit. TCRdb trimmed public reads at Q25 via fastp, called clones via MiXCR and kept in-frame beta chains. A single entry per CDR3 protein holds the most common genes and DNA from its merged rows. The sample table lists a few hundred thousand distinct CDR3 sequences, around 16% of them with a count of one. The biggest ten clones account for approximately 7.5% of the sample. The sequenced sample consisted of blood. These receptors were collected from a woman in her late teens or twenties with Graves' hyperthyroidism.

The chain couples TRBV10-3 to TRBJ1-2; 12 bases agree with TRBD1. This CDR3 region has 16 residues. Germline CDR1 and CDR2: ENHRY and SYGVKD. V shed 10 bases and J 4 bases; nucleotides not matched to a gene: 13. CDR3 loop: CATRGGQGAPGYGYTF. The CDR3 DNA follows: TGTGCCACCAGAGGGGGACAGGGGGCGCCGGGCTATGGCTACACCTTC.

This clonotype appeared many times. This chain uses TRBV19 with TRBJ1-3; D is ambiguous. CDR1 and CDR2 (germline): LNHDA, SQIVND (reference sequence). The CDR3 is 15 residues long. V lost 4 bases and J 0 bases, leaving 10 bases between the germline ends. CDR3: CASSRRTGSGNTIYF. CDR3 sequence (DNA): TGTGCCAGTAGTAGAAGAACGGGCTCTGGAAACACCATATATTTT. The whole variable domain, remainder taken from reference TRBV19 and TRBJ1-3, is DGGITQSPKYLFRKEGQNVTLSCEQNLNHDAMYWYRQDPGQGLRLIYYSQIVNDFQKGDIAEGYSVSREKKESFPLTVTSAQKNPTAFYLCASSRRTGSGNTIYFGEGSWLTVV.

This clonotype was seen repeatedly, ten times or more. The chain couples TRBV3-1 to TRBJ1-5; TRBD1 matches 12 bases. The V segment lost 6 bases and the J segment 6 bases; nucleotides outside the gene matches: 6. This CDR3 region has 15 residues. Germline CDR1 is LGHDT and CDR2 is YNNKEL (reference sequence). The chain's CDR3 is CASSSGTGGSQPQHF. The DNA of the CDR3 is TGTGCCAGCAGTTCCGGGACAGGGGGCTCTCAGCCCCAGCATTTT.

This clonotype showed up many times. DNA of the CDR3: TGTGCCAGCAGTTTAGTACTAGCGGCCTACAATGAGCAGTTCTTC. Amino acids: CASSLVLAAYNEQFF. The rearrangement joins TRBV12-3 or TRBV12-4 to TRBJ2-1; TRBD2 matches at 8 bases. V was clipped by 1 base and J by 2 bases; unmatched bases: 1. The CDR3 has 15 amino acids.

This clonotype was counted at least ten times. The rearrangement uses TRBV7-6 and TRBJ2-1; TRBD2 matches at 8 bases. The CDR3 length is 17 residues. CDR1 and CDR2 from the germline V gene are SGHVS and FNYEAQ. Unmatched junction bases numbered 11, after V lost 0 bases and J lost 7 bases. The CDR3 coding sequence is TGTGCCAGCAGCTTAGCGATTAACAGCGGGAGATTTAATGAGCAGTTCTTC. Amino acid sequence: CASSLAINSGRFNEQFF.

This clonotype has a count of ten or more. The chain employs TRBV7-2 and TRBJ1-5; D gene unclear. The ends were cut back, 0 bases at V and 9 bases at J, with 12 bases in the middle. Looked up from germline, CDR1 is SGHTA and CDR2 is FQGNSA. The CDR3 is 14 amino acids. CDR3 protein: CASSLAGTGRPQHF. DNA of the CDR3: TGTGCCAGCAGCTTAGCGGGAACCGGCCGGCCCCAGCATTTT.